This T cell receptor (beta chain) was identified in a study of blood T cell repertoires in COVID-19. Overall study context: Sources were T cells, B-cell-depleted T cells, or PBMCs; the material itself was cDNA or gDNA.

This clone was counted a single time. Between the trimmed V and J ends, which lost 5 bases and 5 bases, there was a span of 9 bases. This CDR3 has 13 residues. The germline V gene encodes CDR1 SGHVS and CDR2 FNYEAQ. Enrolled through a virtual design, the participants were between roughly 18 and 100 years of age and came from some 25 US areas. Original analysis: Reference gene primer amplification yielded estimated nucleated cell counts. Sequencing was performed with immunoSEQ multiplex PCR; in TCRdb, only in-frame clones are kept and a portion is missing. Clone size and the V and J calls come from that table; the DNA yielded D and trimming. This sample has about 140,000 clones, with roughly 79% found just once.

The sample was PBMCs or T cells enriched from blood (not recorded which). The chain recombines TRBV7-6 with TRBJ1-4; D may be TRBD1 (5 bases). The clonotype comes from a woman aged 50 to 60 who had recovered from COVID-19. The CDR3 is CASSRGGNEKLFF. The CDR3, as DNA: TGTGCCAGCAGCCGCGGGGGAAATGAAAAACTGTTTTTT.